This T cell receptor (beta chain) was identified during a study of Ad26.COV2.S vaccination and SARS-CoV-2 variants. Study at large: Trial arm assignment for the donor was COV1001 Ad26.COV2.S.

Treatment indicated: roughly 20 received Ad26.COV2.S at low or high dose, single or two shots; about 5 received placebo; per-sample allocation not given. Day 63 following the first vaccine or placebo injection was when the samples were taken. Boston hosted the donor, who was an adult aged 18-55 years. Profiled with immunoSEQ multiplex PCR; TCRdb holds only in-frame clones, not every one. The table includes a few hundred thousand clones, about nine tenths detected once. Sequenced here: peripheral blood, sampled in a trial of Ad26.COV2.S vaccine versus placebo. This clonotype originated in a person aged 18-65 years who received the Ad26.COV2.S COVID-19 vaccine or a placebo.

The CDR3 region is CAIRGTTGTQSSYNEQFF. The CDR3 DNA sequence: TGTGCCATCAGGGGAACCACCGGGACTCAGAGCTCCTACAATGAGCAGTTCTTC. The chain employs TRBV10-3 and TRBJ2-1; possible D gene TRBD2, 6 bases. Germline loops: CDR1 ENHRY, CDR2 SYGVKD. The CDR3 totals 18 residues. The ends were cut back, 6 bases at V and 0 bases at J, with 21 bases in the middle.